This T cell receptor (beta chain) was obtained from a study of shared clonotypes between healthy human individuals. The CDR3 runs 18 residues. Trimming at V came to 3 bases and at J to 0 bases, leaving 7 bases not matched to a gene. Germline V gene sequence: CDR1 SGHRS, CDR2 YFSETQ. Repertoires were generated with immunoSEQ multiplex PCR, while TCRdb's copy carries only in-frame clones and drops some. There are roughly 2,500,000 clones in the sample; approximately 93% occur only once, and 0.36% lies in the top ten. The sample consisted of naive CD4+ T cells from PBMCs. Stated subset: CD45RA+ positively selected. The J gene is TRBJ2-7, the V gene TRBV5-1; 15 bases map to TRBD2. This clonotype originated in a man aged 18 to 30 in good health. Some clones in this sample may be carry-over from other donors' samples. CDR3 nucleotide sequence: TGCGCCAGCAGCTACGGACTAGCGGGAGGGACGAGCTCCTACGAGCAGTACTTC. It codes for CASSYGLAGGTSSYEQYF.